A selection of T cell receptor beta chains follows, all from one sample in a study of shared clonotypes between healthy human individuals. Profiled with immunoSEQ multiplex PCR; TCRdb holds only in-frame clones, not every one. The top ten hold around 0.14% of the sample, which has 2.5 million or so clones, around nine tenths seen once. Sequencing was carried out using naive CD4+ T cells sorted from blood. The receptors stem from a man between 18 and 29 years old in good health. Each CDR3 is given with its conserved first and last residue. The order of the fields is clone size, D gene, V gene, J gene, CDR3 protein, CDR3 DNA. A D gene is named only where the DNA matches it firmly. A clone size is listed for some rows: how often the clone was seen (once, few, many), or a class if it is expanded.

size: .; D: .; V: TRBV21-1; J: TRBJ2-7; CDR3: CASSNSGQIYEQYF; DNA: TGTGCCAGCAGCAATAGTGGACAGATCTACGAGCAGTACTTC
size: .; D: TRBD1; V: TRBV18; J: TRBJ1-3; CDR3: CASSRGRVTTGNTIYF; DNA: TGTGCCAGCTCCAGGGGGCGAGTAACGACTGGAAACACCATATATTTT
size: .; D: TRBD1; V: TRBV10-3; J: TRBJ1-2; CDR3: CATGQKGLGDGYTF; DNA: TGTGCCACGGGACAGAAGGGGCTTGGGGATGGCTACACCTTC
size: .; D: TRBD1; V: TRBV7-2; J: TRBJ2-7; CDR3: CASSSDRGPYEQYF; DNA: TGTGCCAGCAGCTCGGACAGGGGTCCCTACGAGCAGTACTTC
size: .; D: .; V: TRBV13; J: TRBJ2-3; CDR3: CASSSQRGAGRPGYF; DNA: TGTGCCAGCAGCTCCCAACGGGGGGCGGGCCGGCCCGGGTATTTT
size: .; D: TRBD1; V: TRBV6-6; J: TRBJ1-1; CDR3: CASSPGQGTSDTEAFF; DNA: TGTGCCAGCAGTCCCGGACAGGGGACATCCGACACTGAAGCTTTCTTT
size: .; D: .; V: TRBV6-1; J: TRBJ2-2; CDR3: CASSLPPGSGELFF; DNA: TGTGCCAGCAGCCTCCCGCCAGGGAGCGGGGAGCTGTTTTTT
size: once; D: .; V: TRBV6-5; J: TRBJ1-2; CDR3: CASSYARPGGGRYTF; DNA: TGTGCCAGCAGTTACGCAAGGCCGGGCGGAGGTCGCTACACCTTC
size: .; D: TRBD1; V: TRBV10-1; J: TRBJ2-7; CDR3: CASSESGQDYEQYF; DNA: TGCGCCAGCAGTGAGTCTGGACAGGACTACGAGCAGTACTTC
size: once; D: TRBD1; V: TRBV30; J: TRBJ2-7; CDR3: CAWGTDFYEQYF; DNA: TGTGCCTGGGGGACAGATTTCTACGAGCAGTACTTC
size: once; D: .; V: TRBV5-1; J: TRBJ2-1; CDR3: CASSWGGNEQFF; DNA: TGCGCCAGCAGCTGGGGTGGCAATGAGCAGTTCTTC
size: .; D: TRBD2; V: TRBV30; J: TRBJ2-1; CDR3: CAWSSGTSLYNEQFF; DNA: TGTGCCTGGAGTTCCGGGACTAGCTTATACAATGAGCAGTTCTTC
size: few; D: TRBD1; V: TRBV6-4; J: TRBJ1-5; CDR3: CASSELRDSRQPQHF; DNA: TGTGCCAGCAGTGAACTCCGGGACAGTAGACAGCCCCAGCATTTT
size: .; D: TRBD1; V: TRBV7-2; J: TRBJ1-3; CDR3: CASSTIDRDSGNTIYF; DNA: TGTGCCAGCAGCACCATAGACAGGGACTCTGGAAACACCATATATTTT
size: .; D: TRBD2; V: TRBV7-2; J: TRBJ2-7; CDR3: CASSRTGLAGNEQYF; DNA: TGTGCCAGCAGCAGAACGGGACTAGCGGGGAACGAGCAGTACTTC
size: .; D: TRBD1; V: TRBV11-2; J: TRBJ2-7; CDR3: CASSLARDRPVEQYF; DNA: TGTGCCAGCAGCTTAGCCCGGGACAGGCCCGTAGAGCAGTACTTC
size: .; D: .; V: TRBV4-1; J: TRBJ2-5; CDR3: CASSQGLGKGQETQYF; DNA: TGCGCCAGCAGCCAAGGTCTGGGGAAAGGTCAAGAGACCCAGTACTTC
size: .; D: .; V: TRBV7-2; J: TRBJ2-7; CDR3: CASSLLGNSYEQYF; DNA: TGTGCCAGCAGCTTATTGGGGAACTCCTACGAGCAGTACTTC
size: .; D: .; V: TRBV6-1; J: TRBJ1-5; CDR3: CASQPGGGQPQHF; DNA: TGTGCCAGCCAACCTGGGGGGGGGCAGCCCCAGCATTTT
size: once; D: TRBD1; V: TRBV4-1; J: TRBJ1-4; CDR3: CASSHPDRAIGEKLFF; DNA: TGCGCCAGCAGCCACCCGGACAGGGCGATTGGTGAAAAACTGTTTTTT
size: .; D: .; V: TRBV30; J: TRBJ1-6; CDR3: CAWSTGKSNSPLHF; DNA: TGTGCCTGGAGCACAGGGAAGTCAAACTCACCCCTCCACTTT
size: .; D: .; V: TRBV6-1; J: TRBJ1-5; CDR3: CASSDLNQPQHF; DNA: TGTGCCAGCTCGGACCTCAATCAGCCCCAGCATTTT
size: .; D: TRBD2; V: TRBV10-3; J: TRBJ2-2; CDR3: CAISDTSGRVTGELFF; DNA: TGTGCCATCAGCGATACTAGCGGGAGGGTCACCGGGGAGCTGTTTTTT
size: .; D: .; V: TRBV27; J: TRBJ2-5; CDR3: CASSLSGRVQETQYF; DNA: TGTGCCAGCAGTTTATCGGGGCGGGTCCAAGAGACCCAGTACTTC
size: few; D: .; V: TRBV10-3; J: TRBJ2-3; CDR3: CAISEGAGTQYF; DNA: TGTGCCATCAGTGAAGGGGCTGGTACGCAGTATTTT
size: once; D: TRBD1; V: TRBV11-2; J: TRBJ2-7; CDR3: CASSLLFGQGANYEQYF; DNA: TGTGCCAGCAGCCTGCTTTTCGGACAGGGGGCAAACTACGAGCAGTACTTC
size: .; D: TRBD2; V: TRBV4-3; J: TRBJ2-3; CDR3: CASSQGMASGTDTQYF; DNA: TGCGCCAGCAGCCAGGGTATGGCTAGCGGGACGGATACGCAGTATTTT
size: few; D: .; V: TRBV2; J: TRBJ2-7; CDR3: CASSARDEQYF; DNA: TGTGCCAGCAGTGCGAGAGACGAGCAGTACTTC
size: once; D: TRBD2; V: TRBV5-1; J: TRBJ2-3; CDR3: CASSPRTSGVSTDTQYF; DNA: TGCGCCAGCAGCCCCCGGACTAGCGGGGTGAGCACAGATACGCAGTATTTT
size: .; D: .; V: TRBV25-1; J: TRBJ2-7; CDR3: CASSEWGTTLEQYF; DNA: TGTGCCAGCAGTGAATGGGGGACAACCCTCGAGCAGTACTTC
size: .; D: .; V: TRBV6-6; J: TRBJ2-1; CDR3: CASSYLPSTSNEQFF; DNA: TGTGCCAGCAGTTACTTACCGAGCACCTCAAATGAGCAGTTCTTC
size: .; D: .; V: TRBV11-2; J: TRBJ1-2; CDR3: CASSIGPEPNYGYTF; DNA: TGTGCCAGCAGCATCGGACCAGAACCTAACTATGGCTACACCTTC
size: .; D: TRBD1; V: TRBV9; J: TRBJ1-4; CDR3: CASSGGQAVTNEKLFF; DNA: TGTGCCAGCAGCGGGGGACAGGCAGTAACTAATGAAAAACTGTTTTTT
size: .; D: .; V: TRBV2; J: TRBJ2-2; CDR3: CASSENRVNTGELFF; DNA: TGTGCCAGCAGTGAAAACAGGGTAAACACCGGGGAGCTGTTTTTT
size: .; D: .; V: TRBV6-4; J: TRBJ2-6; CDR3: CASYRVSGANVLTF; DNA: TGTGCCAGTTACAGGGTCTCTGGGGCCAACGTCCTGACTTTC
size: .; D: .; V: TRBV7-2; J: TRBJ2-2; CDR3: CASSPPGKENTGELFF; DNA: TGTGCCAGCAGCCCCCCGGGGAAGGAGAACACCGGGGAGCTGTTTTTT
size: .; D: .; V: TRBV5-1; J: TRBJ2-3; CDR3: CASSSGATLDTQYF; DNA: TGCGCCAGCAGCTCAGGGGCCACACTTGATACGCAGTATTTT
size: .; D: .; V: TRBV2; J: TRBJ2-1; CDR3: CASSDILGGTNEQFF; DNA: TGTGCCAGCAGTGATATTCTGGGCGGAACCAATGAGCAGTTCTTC
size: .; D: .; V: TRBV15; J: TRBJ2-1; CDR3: CATSRDRVNEQFF; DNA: TGTGCCACCAGCAGAGATCGAGTGAATGAGCAGTTCTTC
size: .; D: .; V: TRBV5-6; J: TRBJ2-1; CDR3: CASSLVGPSSYNEQFF; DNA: TGTGCCAGCAGCTTGGTGGGGCCTAGTAGCTACAATGAGCAGTTCTTC
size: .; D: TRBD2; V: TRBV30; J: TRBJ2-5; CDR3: CAWSASGGAWETQYF; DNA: TGTGCCTGGAGCGCAAGCGGGGGGGCCTGGGAGACCCAGTACTTC
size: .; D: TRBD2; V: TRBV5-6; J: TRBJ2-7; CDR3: CASSTRRTSGPYEQYF; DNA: TGTGCCAGCAGCACGCGACGGACTAGCGGTCCCTACGAGCAGTACTTC
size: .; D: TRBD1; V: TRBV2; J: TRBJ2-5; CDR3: CASSETGVGTQYF; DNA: TGTGCCAGCAGTGAGACAGGGGTGGGGACCCAGTACTTC
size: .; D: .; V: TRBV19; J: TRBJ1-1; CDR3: CASSINVGPYEAFF; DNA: TGTGCCAGTAGTATTAACGTCGGACCCTATGAAGCTTTCTTT
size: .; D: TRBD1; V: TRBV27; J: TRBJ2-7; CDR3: CASSLSMGQGPSYEQYF; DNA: TGTGCCAGCAGTTTATCGATGGGACAGGGGCCGTCCTACGAGCAGTACTTC
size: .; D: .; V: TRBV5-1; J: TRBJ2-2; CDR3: CASSLGSGTGELFF; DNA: TGCGCCAGCAGCTTGGGATCGGGAACCGGGGAGCTGTTTTTT
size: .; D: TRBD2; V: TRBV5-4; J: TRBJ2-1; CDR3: CASSLGGRTDNEQFF; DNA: TGTGCCAGCAGCTTGGGCGGGAGGACGGACAATGAGCAGTTCTTC
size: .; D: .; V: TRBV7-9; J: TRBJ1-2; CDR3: CASSLIGRQDYGYTF; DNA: TGTGCCAGCAGCTTAATTGGGCGACAGGACTATGGCTACACCTTC
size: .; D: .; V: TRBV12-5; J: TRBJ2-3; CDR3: CASAPQASTDTQYF; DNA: TGTGCTAGTGCCCCCCAAGCTAGCACAGATACGCAGTATTTT